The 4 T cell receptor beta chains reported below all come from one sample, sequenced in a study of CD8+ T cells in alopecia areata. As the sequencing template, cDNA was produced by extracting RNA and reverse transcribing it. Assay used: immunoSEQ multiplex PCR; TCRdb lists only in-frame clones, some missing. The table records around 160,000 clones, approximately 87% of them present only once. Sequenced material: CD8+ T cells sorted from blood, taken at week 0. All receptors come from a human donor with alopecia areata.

CDR3 protein: CASSLESGREQYF. CDR3 sequence (DNA): TGTGCCAGCAGCTTAGAATCTGGGCGCGAGCAGTACTTC. The chain links TRBV11-2 to TRBJ2-7; D uncertain. Trimming removed 0 bases from V and 6 bases from J, with 9 bases in between. This CDR3 comprises 13 residues. CDR1 and CDR2 from the germline V gene are SGHAT and FQNNGV.

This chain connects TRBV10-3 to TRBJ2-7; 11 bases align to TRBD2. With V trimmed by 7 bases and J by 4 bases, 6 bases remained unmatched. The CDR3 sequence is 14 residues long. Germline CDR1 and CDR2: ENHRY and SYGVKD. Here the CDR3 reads CAIKETSGMYEQYF. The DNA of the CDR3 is TGTGCCATCAAGGAGACTAGCGGGATGTACGAGCAGTACTTC.

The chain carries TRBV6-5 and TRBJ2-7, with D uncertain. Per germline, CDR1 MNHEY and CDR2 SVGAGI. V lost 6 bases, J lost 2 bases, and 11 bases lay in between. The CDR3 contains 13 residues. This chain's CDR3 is CASSLRGPYEQYF. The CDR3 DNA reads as TGTGCCAGCAGCCTCCGCGGCCCCTACGAGCAGTACTTC.

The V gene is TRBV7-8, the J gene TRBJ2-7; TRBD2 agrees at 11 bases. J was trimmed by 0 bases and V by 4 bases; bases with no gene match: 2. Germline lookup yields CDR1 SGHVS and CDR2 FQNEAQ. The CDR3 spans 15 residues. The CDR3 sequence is CASSYTSGSSYEQYF. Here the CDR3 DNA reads TGTGCCAGCAGCTATACTAGCGGGAGCTCCTACGAGCAGTACTTC.